This passage covers 32 T cell receptor beta chains from one sample sequenced in a study of T cells in localized non-small cell lung cancer. The repertoire was sequenced with immunoSEQ multiplex PCR; TCRdb's copy has only in-frame clones and lacks some. The sample contains 23,000 or so clones, more than 70% of which appear only once. The material sequenced was peripheral blood mononuclear cells, taken before any cancer treatment. The receptor source for this set is a woman aged 40-70 years with stage III lung adenocarcinoma.

V and J are TRBV6-5 and TRBJ2-3; tentative D call: TRBD2 (5 bases). The V end lost 6 bases, the J end lost 4 bases, and 17 bases lay between the germline ends. The CDR3 runs 15 residues. Germline CDR1 is MNHEY and CDR2 is SVGAGI. CDR3 sequence (DNA): TGTGCCAGCAGCCCCTCGGGCGGGTGGGCAGATACGCAGTATTTT. This encodes CASSPSGGWADTQYF.

The chain carries TRBV29-1 and TRBJ1-5, with TRBD1 matching over 8 bases. CDR3 length equals 12 residues. Looked up from germline, CDR1 is SQVTM and CDR2 is ANQGSEA. The trim removed 4 bases at V and 4 bases at J, leaving 0 bases unmatched. CDR3 region: CSVGQGNQPQHF. The CDR3, as DNA: TGCAGCGTTGGACAGGGGAATCAGCCCCAGCATTTT.

The rearrangement uses TRBV7-8 and TRBJ1-6, with 7 positions matching TRBD1. This CDR3 is 17 amino acids long. Trimming took 0 bases from V and 8 from J; bases not matched to a gene: 10. Germline loops: CDR1 SGHVS, CDR2 FQNEAQ. The CDR3, as DNA: TGTGCCAGCAGCTTAGCGCTAAATGACAGGGTCTATTCACCCCTCCACTTT. Amino acid sequence: CASSLALNDRVYSPLHF.

The J gene is TRBJ1-1, the V gene TRBV27, with D hard to call. Germline V gives CDR1 MNHEY, CDR2 SMNVEV (reference sequence). The V and J ends lost 3 bases and 2 bases respectively, with 10 bases between them. The CDR3 extends over 14 amino acids. The CDR3 loop reads CASSFLPENTEAFF. CDR3 bases: TGTGCCAGCAGTTTCCTGCCGGAAAACACTGAAGCTTTCTTT.

This clone occurred once. The chain uses TRBV5-6 and TRBJ2-3, with 9 bases lining up with TRBD1. Per germline, CDR1 SGHDT and CDR2 YYEEEE. J was trimmed by 4 bases and V by 2 bases; bases with no gene match: 5. CDR3 length: 15 residues. The DNA of the CDR3 is TGTGCCAGCAGCTTCCGGGACAGGGTACCAGATACGCAGTATTTT. It translates to CASSFRDRVPDTQYF.

The chain carries TRBV11-3 and TRBJ2-3; 9 bases agree with TRBD2. V dropped 0 bases and J dropped 2; count of bases not matched to a gene: 0. CDR1 is SGHNT, CDR2 YENEEA, per germline. There are 15 residues in the CDR3. CDR3 amino acids: CASSLEGLATDTQYF. In DNA form, the CDR3 reads TGTGCCAGCAGCTTAGAGGGACTAGCCACAGATACGCAGTATTTT.

V and J are TRBV7-8 and TRBJ2-1; no clear D. Per the germline V gene, CDR1 is SGHVS and CDR2 is FQNEAQ. The length of the CDR3 is 14 residues. Trimming removed 2 bases from V and 5 bases from J, with 10 bases in between. The CDR3 is CASSLTASNNEQFF. The CDR3 DNA sequence: TGTGCCAGCAGCTTAACGGCCTCGAACAATGAGCAGTTCTTC.

The chain employs TRBV6-6 and TRBJ1-5; tentatively, D is TRBD1 (6 bases). This CDR3 region has 15 residues. Germline V lookup: CDR1 MNHNY, CDR2 SVGAGI (reference sequence). V lost 6 bases, J lost 1 base, and 13 bases lay in between. The CDR3 DNA sequence: TGTGCCAGCAGAAACAGGGAGGTGAGCAATCAGCCCCAGCATTTT. Translating gives CASRNREVSNQPQHF.

This clone is large within its sample. The chain links TRBV5-1 to TRBJ2-1; tentatively, D is TRBD1 (8 bases). CDR1 and CDR2 from the germline V gene are SGHRS and YFSETQ. The CDR3 totals 21 residues. Trimming stripped 0 bases from V and 6 bases from J, with 31 bases between. The CDR3 region has the DNA TGCGCCAGCAGCTTGGCCCCGACAGGGGTTGAGGTGGGAGGGCCACCCAATGAGCAGTTCTTC. As protein: CASSLAPTGVEVGGPPNEQFF.

This clone appeared a few times. The chain uses TRBV7-9 and TRBJ1-2, with TRBD1 matching 7 bases. The CDR3 extends over 13 amino acids. CDR1 and CDR2 (germline): SEHNR, FQNEAQ (reference sequence). The V and J ends lost 5 bases and 6 bases, in that order; junction bases with no gene match: 6. CDR3: CASSPRQGDGYTF. Written as DNA, the CDR3 is TGTGCCAGCAGCCCCCGACAGGGCGATGGCTACACCTTC.

This chain links TRBV11-2 with TRBJ2-7; the match to TRBD2 covers 9 bases. Looked up from germline, CDR1 is SGHAT and CDR2 is FQNNGV. The CDR3 runs to 16 residues. The V gene end was trimmed by 7 bases and the J gene end by 6 bases; junction bases not matched to a gene: 16. Here the CDR3 reads CASTRWGGRASVEQYF. Here the CDR3 DNA reads TGTGCCAGCACCCGTTGGGGCGGGAGGGCCTCTGTCGAGCAGTACTTC.

The chain links TRBV6-5 to TRBJ2-7; 10 bases are shared with TRBD1. This CDR3 spans 14 amino acids. Germline V gene data show CDR1 as MNHEY and CDR2 as SVGAGI. J gave up 2 bases and V 5 bases, and 3 bases lay outside the gene matches. This CDR3 is CASSTGTGAYEQYF. CDR3 in DNA: TGTGCCAGCAGTACCGGGACAGGGGCCTACGAGCAGTACTTC.

This clone was observed a single time. The rearrangement links TRBV11-3 to TRBJ2-7; 8 nucleotides line up with TRBD1. V gave up 5 bases and J gave up 2 bases; unmatched junction bases: 8. The CDR3 sequence is 15 residues long. Germline assignment: CDR1 SGHNT and CDR2 YENEEA. The CDR3, as DNA: TGTGCCAGCAGCCCTCAGGGGGCCTCCCCCTACGAGCAGTACTTC. This encodes CASSPQGASPYEQYF.

The gene calls are TRBV7-2 and TRBJ2-7; TRBD1 matches at 8 bases. V was pared by 0 bases and J by 0 bases, with 7 bases of the junction left unmatched. The CDR3 extends over 17 amino acids. Germline V gives CDR1 SGHTA, CDR2 FQGNSA. The DNA for the CDR3 is TGTGCCAGCAGCTTAGCGGGGACAGGCTCGAGCTCCTACGAGCAGTACTTC. Encoded protein: CASSLAGTGSSSYEQYF. The variable domain in full, completed from reference TRBV7-2 and TRBJ2-7, reads GAGVSQSPSNKVTEKGKDVELRCDPISGHTALYWYRQSLGQGLEFLIYFQGNSAPDKSGLPSDRFSAERTGGSVSTLTIQRTQQEDSAVYLCASSLAGTGSSSYEQYFGPGTRLTVT.

The chain uses TRBV7-8 and TRBJ2-1, with 8 bases aligning to TRBD2. CDR3 size: 19 residues. CDR1 is SGHVS and CDR2 is FQNEAQ in the germline V gene. V gave up 4 bases and J gave up 0 bases; unmatched junction bases: 14. The CDR3 spells CASSSDSTVAGNSYNEQFF. CDR3 sequence (DNA): TGTGCCAGCAGCTCCGATAGTACTGTAGCGGGGAACTCCTACAATGAGCAGTTCTTC.

V usage is TRBV15 and J usage is TRBJ2-7; 7 nucleotides align to TRBD2. CDR1 and CDR2 from the germline V gene are LNHNV and YYDKDF (reference sequence). V lost 3 bases, J lost 5 bases, and 10 bases stayed unmatched. This CDR3 contains 15 residues. This CDR3 reads CATSSGAGVKNEQYF. The DNA of the CDR3 is TGTGCCACCAGCAGCGGGGCGGGGGTCAAGAACGAGCAGTACTTC.

The genes are TRBV7-9 and TRBJ1-2; D remains unclear. Trimming removed 1 base from V and 0 bases from J, with 15 bases in between. Germline V lookup: CDR1 SEHNR, CDR2 FQNEAQ (reference sequence). The CDR3 covers 17 residues. The chain's CDR3 is CASSLEARWGANYGYTF. CDR3 nucleotides: TGTGCCAGCAGCTTAGAAGCCAGGTGGGGAGCTAACTATGGCTACACCTTC.

The sample holds a few counts of this clone. The genes are TRBV7-6 and TRBJ1-6, with D uncertain. This CDR3 comprises 13 residues. CDR1 is SGHVS, CDR2 FNYEAQ, per germline. Trimming took 1 base from V and 9 from J, leaving 7 bases between them. The CDR3 reads CASSLGIGSPLHF. The CDR3 nucleotides read TGTGCCAGCAGCTTAGGTATCGGTTCACCCCTCCACTTT.

The V gene is TRBV27, the J gene TRBJ2-2; TRBD1 might be the D (6 bases). V was clipped by 3 bases and J by 1 base, with 9 bases between them. The CDR3 runs to 15 residues. In germline, CDR1 is MNHEY, CDR2 SMNVEV (reference sequence). CDR3 DNA sequence: TGTGCCAGCAGTTTCGCAGGGGTGAACACCGGGGAGCTGTTTTTT. The encoded protein is CASSFAGVNTGELFF.

J is TRBJ2-1 and V is TRBV5-1; D gene unclear. The V gene's germline CDR1 is SGHRS and CDR2 YFSETQ. Deletions cut 2 bases from V and 5 bases from J, with 8 bases between. There are 13 residues in the CDR3. The CDR3 region has the DNA TGCGCCAGCAGCTTAGGCCCAGACAATGAGCAGTTCTTC. Residues: CASSLGPDNEQFF. The entire variable domain, with the rest obtained from reference TRBV5-1 and TRBJ2-1, is as follows: KAGVTQTPRYLIKTRGQQVTLSCSPISGHRSVSWYQQTPGQGLQFLFEYFSETQRNKGNFPGRFSGRQFSNSRSEMNVSTLELGDSALYLCASSLGPDNEQFFGPGTRLTVL.

The chain is built from TRBV27 and TRBJ2-1, with 9 bases lining up with TRBD2. Germline CDR1 reads MNHEY; CDR2 reads SMNVEV (reference sequence). The V and J ends lost 0 bases and 1 base, in that order; junction bases with no gene match: 1. This CDR3 region has 16 residues. CDR3 bases: TGTGCCAGCAGTTTATCGCGGGGGGGATCCTACAATGAGCAGTTCTTC. Translation gives CASSLSRGGSYNEQFF.

The chain has TRBV11-3 and TRBJ1-1; TRBD1 matches at 8 bases. The CDR3 is 13 amino acids. Germline lookup yields CDR1 SGHNT and CDR2 YENEEA. Trimming took 1 base from V and 8 from J; bases not matched to a gene: 3. The CDR3 DNA reads as TGTGCCAGCAGCTTAGGGAGGGACAGGGAAGCTTTCTTT. Translation: CASSLGRDREAFF.

The rearrangement links TRBV5-8 to TRBJ2-5, with D unresolved. Germline V gives CDR1 SGHTS, CDR2 YDEGEE. The V and J ends lost 3 bases and 5 bases respectively, with 11 bases between them. This CDR3 spans 13 amino acids. In DNA, the CDR3 is TGTGCCAGCAGCTCCAGACGGACCGAGACCCAGTACTTC. Its protein is CASSSRRTETQYF.

The CDR3 DNA sequence: TGTGCCAGCTCACCACAGGGGGCCAACACTGAAGCTTTCTTT. Protein product: CASSPQGANTEAFF. The V call is TRBV18, the J call TRBJ1-1, with 7 bases that match TRBD1. This CDR3 is 14 amino acids long. V lost 1 base to trimming and J lost 2 bases; unmatched junction nucleotides: 1. Germline V CDR1 and CDR2: KGHSH, LQKENI.

The gene calls are TRBV2 and TRBJ2-7; D is uncertain. The length of the CDR3 is 11 residues. Germline V gene sequence: CDR1 SNHLY, CDR2 FYNNEI. V shed 5 bases and J shed 6 bases, with 8 bases lying between them. As DNA, the CDR3 is TGTGCCAGCAGTTCCCTCGTCGAGCAGTACTTC. Amino acid sequence: CASSSLVEQYF.

The chain employs TRBV19 and TRBJ1-3; a possible D gene is TRBD1 (5 bases). Trimming cost V 7 bases and J 0 bases, with 10 bases left between them. Germline V lookup: CDR1 LNHDA, CDR2 SQIVND (reference sequence). This CDR3 is 14 amino acids long. DNA of the CDR3: TGTGCCAGTACCCTGACAGTCTCTGGAAACACCATATATTTT. As protein: CASTLTVSGNTIYF.

The chain recombines TRBV12-5 with TRBJ1-3; D gene uncertain. The CDR3 length is 16 residues. Trimming left V 4 bases short and J 0 bases short, with 13 bases between. Per germline, CDR1 LGHNT and CDR2 FRNRAP. The CDR3 loop is CASGSRQAHSGNTIYF. The DNA of the CDR3 is TGTGCTAGTGGTTCCCGACAAGCACACTCTGGAAACACCATATATTTT. The full variable domain, its missing parts supplied by reference TRBV12-5 and TRBJ1-3, is DARVTQTPRHKVTEMGQEVTMRCQPILGHNTVFWYRQTMMQGLELLAYFRNRAPLDDSGMPKDRFSAEMPDATLATLKIQPSEPRDSAVYFCASGSRQAHSGNTIYFGEGSWLTVV.

The rearrangement uses TRBV4-1 and TRBJ1-2; TRBD1 is a possible D gene (5 bases). Germline lookup yields CDR1 MGHRA and CDR2 YSYEKL. CDR3 length: 21 amino acids. Deletions cut 8 bases from V and 4 bases from J, with 38 bases between. This CDR3 reads CASGTPRGRDSTPGPPYGYTF. Written as DNA, the CDR3 is TGCGCCAGCGGGACCCCGCGGGGCAGGGACTCTACCCCGGGACCCCCCTATGGCTACACCTTC.

The rearrangement uses TRBV4-3 and TRBJ2-5; D ambiguous. The germline V gene encodes CDR1 LGHNA and CDR2 YSLEER. The germline V and J ends were trimmed by 4 bases and 3 bases, with 9 bases remaining between them. The CDR3 is 13 amino acids. Written as DNA, the CDR3 is TGCGCCAGCAGCCCGGTTGTAAAAGAGACCCAGTACTTC. Protein product: CASSPVVKETQYF.

This chain uses TRBV5-4 with TRBJ2-5; 7 positions agree with TRBD2. The length of the CDR3 is 12 residues. Germline CDR1 SGHNT, CDR2 YYREEE (reference sequence). V lost 1 base to trimming and J lost 7 bases; unmatched junction nucleotides: 1. The CDR3 DNA reads TGTGCCAGCAGCTTGTCTAGCGGGACCCAGTACTTC. Amino acids: CASSLSSGTQYF.

The chain carries TRBV30 and TRBJ1-2; D is undetermined. The CDR3 covers 14 residues. Germline V gene data show CDR1 as GTSNPN and CDR2 as SVGIG (reference sequence). With 0 bases removed from V and 8 bases from J, the gap between germline ends came to 16 bases. The CDR3 DNA sequence: TGTGCCTGGAGTGTACGTGTCGGGGTCGGAGGCTACACCTTC. Protein: CAWSVRVGVGGYTF.

The chain recombines TRBV27 with TRBJ1-1, with a possible D match to TRBD1 (6 bases). The CDR3 consists of 16 residues. Germline V gene lookup returns CDR1 MNHEY and CDR2 SMNVEV (reference sequence). With 8 bases removed from V and 1 base from J, the gap between germline ends came to 20 bases. The CDR3 sequence is CASLRRGGPANTEAFF. The CDR3 region has the DNA TGTGCCAGCCTTCGGCGGGGGGGCCCCGCGAACACTGAAGCTTTCTTT.